Listed below are T cell receptor beta chains from one sample, sequenced in a study of T cells in Graves' hyperthyroidism and ophthalmopathy. TCRdb called the multiplex PCR reads again in MiXCR, with one record for every CDR3 protein. The sample has hundreds of thousands of distinct CDR3 sequences, 20% to 25% seen once. The sample comprised blood. The receptors here all came from a man younger than 40 with Graves' ophthalmopathy. Both conserved end residues are part of each CDR3. The D gene is left open where the match is weak. Some rows mark clone size as missing; the rest say once, few, many or name a class of expanded clone.

v_call,j_call,d_call,clone_size,cdr3_nt,cdr3_aa
TRBV3-1,TRBJ1-1,TRBD1,few,TGTGCCAGCAGCCAAGCCCCAGGGGGGGGCACTGAAGCTTTCTTT,CASSQAPGGGTEAFF
TRBV5-5,TRBJ1-1,-,few,TGTGCCAGCAGCTTGTGGGGGGGCGCAGAAGCTTTCTTT,CASSLWGGAEAFF
TRBV7-2,TRBJ2-3,TRBD2,-,TGTGCCAGCAGCTCGGGGACTAGCGGGAGCTGGGATACGCAGTATTTT,CASSSGTSGSWDTQYF
TRBV15,TRBJ1-1,-,-,TGTGCCACCAGCAGAGTCCTACAGGGTCCCACTGAAACTTTCTTT,CATSRVLQGPTETFF
TRBV11-2,TRBJ2-7,-,many,TGTGCCAGCAGCTCCCCGAATAGCGGAACCCACGAGCAGTACTTC,CASSSPNSGTHEQYF
TRBV7-2,TRBJ2-7,-,many,TGTGCCAGCAGCTTAACACTCGTATACGAGCAGTACTTC,CASSLTLVYEQYF
TRBV9,TRBJ2-7,TRBD1,-,TGTGCCAGCAGCGTAGGGGACAGTCACTACGAGCAGTACTTC,CASSVGDSHYEQYF
TRBV28,TRBJ2-7,-,many,TGTGCCAGCAGTCCCACCCTCTTTGAATACAGGCTCTCCTACGAGCAGTACTTC,CASSPTLFEYRLSYEQYF
TRBV28,TRBJ1-1,-,many,TGTGCCAGCAGCTTGCGGTGGAGAACGGCTTTCTTT,CASSLRWRTAFF
TRBV7-8,TRBJ2-1,TRBD1,-,TGTGCCAGCACCAGGACAGGGGCTGGGAATGAGCAGTTCTTC,CASTRTGAGNEQFF
TRBV6-1,TRBJ2-7,TRBD2,-,TGTGCCAGCAGTGAAAGTCTAGCGGGCCCCTACGAGCAGTACTTC,CASSESLAGPYEQYF
TRBV10-1,TRBJ2-2,TRBD2,-,TGCGCCAGCAGTGATGGGGGGGTCACCGGGGAGCTGTTTTTT,CASSDGGVTGELFF
TRBV11-2,TRBJ2-3,TRBD2,-,TGTGCCAGCAGCCATGGACTAGCCGACACAGATACGCAGTATTTT,CASSHGLADTDTQYF
TRBV2,TRBJ1-1,-,many,TGTGCCAGCAACTATTGGAAGAACACTGAAGCTTTCTTT,CASNYWKNTEAFF
TRBV29-1,TRBJ2-1,-,-,TGCAGCGTTGAACGACCGAATGAGCAGTTCTTC,CSVERPNEQFF
TRBV5-1,TRBJ2-1,TRBD2,-,TGCGCCAGCAGCGGACTAGCGGGAGGGGATGAGCAGTTCTTC,CASSGLAGGDEQFF
TRBV28,TRBJ1-2,-,few,TGTGCCAGCAGTGGCCGGTCCTTCTATGGCTACACCTTC,CASSGRSFYGYTF
TRBV6-2/TRBV6-3,TRBJ2-7,TRBD1,-,TGTGCCAGCAGGGAGTGGACAGGGAGCATCGAGCAGTACTTC,CASREWTGSIEQYF
TRBV2,TRBJ1-1,-,many,TGTGCCAGCAGAACAAGTTGGGACACTGAAGCTTTCTTT,CASRTSWDTEAFF
TRBV6-6,TRBJ2-7,TRBD2,few,TGTGCCAGCAGTTACCTGCCTAGCGGGAGGGGCGAGCAGTACTTC,CASSYLPSGRGEQYF
TRBV28,TRBJ2-7,TRBD2,many,TGTGCCAGCAGTTTAGGAAGACTAGCGGGGGCCTACGAGCAGTACTTC,CASSLGRLAGAYEQYF
TRBV29-1,TRBJ2-1,TRBD1,-,TGCAGCGTCGCCGCCCTCGGGACAGGGTACAACAATGAGCAGTTCTTC,CSVAALGTGYNNEQFF
TRBV18,TRBJ1-1,-,-,TGTGCCAGCTCACCCATAGGACAGATAATGAACACTGAAGCCTTCTTT,CASSPIGQIMNTEAFF
TRBV2,TRBJ2-3,TRBD2,many,TGTGCCAGCTCCAAACGGGCGGGGGGAACTAGCACAGATACGCAGTATTTT,CASSKRAGGTSTDTQYF
TRBV15,TRBJ2-5,-,-,TGTGCCACCAGCAGAGATCGCTCAGAGACCCAGTACTTC,CATSRDRSETQYF
TRBV7-3,TRBJ2-2,-,-,TGTGCCAGCAGCCCCGGGGTTGCCATAACGGGGGAGCTGTTTTTT,CASSPGVAITGELFF
TRBV20-1,TRBJ2-3,TRBD2,many,TGCAGTGCTGGGACTAGCGGGAGTATAAGTAGCACAGATACGCAGTATTTT,CSAGTSGSISSTDTQYF
TRBV11-1,TRBJ2-7,-,-,TGTGCCAGCAGCCCCCGCCCCAGGGGGGACACCTACGAGCAGTACTTC,CASSPRPRGDTYEQYF
TRBV12-3/TRBV12-4,TRBJ2-7,-,many,TGTGCCAGCAGTTCTCAGGGGATACTCTACGAGCAGTACTTC,CASSSQGILYEQYF
TRBV9,TRBJ2-1,TRBD2,few,TGTGCCAGCAGCGTAGAAGGACTAGCGGATCGCCCTACCTACAATGAGCAGTTCTTC,CASSVEGLADRPTYNEQFF
TRBV10-3,TRBJ1-1,-,few,TGTGCCATCAGTGGGACGGAGAACACTGAAGCTTTCTTT,CAISGTENTEAFF
TRBV6-1,TRBJ1-4,-,few,TGTGCCAGCAGTCCCCTTCCCGGGGACATTGCAACTAATGAAAAACTGTTTTTT,CASSPLPGDIATNEKLFF